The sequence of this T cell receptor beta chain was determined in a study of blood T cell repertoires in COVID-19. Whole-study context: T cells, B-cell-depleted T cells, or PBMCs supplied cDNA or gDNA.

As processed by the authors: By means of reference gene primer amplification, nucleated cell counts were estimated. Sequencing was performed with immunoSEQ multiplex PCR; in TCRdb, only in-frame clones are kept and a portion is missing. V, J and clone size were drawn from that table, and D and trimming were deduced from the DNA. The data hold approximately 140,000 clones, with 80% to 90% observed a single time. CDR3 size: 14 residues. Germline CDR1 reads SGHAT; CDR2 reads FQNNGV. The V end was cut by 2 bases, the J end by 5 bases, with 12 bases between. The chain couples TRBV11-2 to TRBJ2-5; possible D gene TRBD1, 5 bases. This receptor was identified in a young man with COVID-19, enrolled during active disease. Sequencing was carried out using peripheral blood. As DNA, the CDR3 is TGTGCCAGCAGCTTAAGGTCCCCAGGGGAGACCCAGTACTTC. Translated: CASSLRSPGETQYF.